This T cell receptor beta chain was recorded in a study of cytomegalovirus exposure and HLA in healthy donors. Trimming cost V 0 bases and J 7 bases, with 12 bases left between them. The germline V gene encodes CDR1 MGHRA and CDR2 YSYEKL. CDR3 size: 14 residues. Study-level results: There were some public TCRs occurring in many donors, but most TCR sequences were rare. Exclusion as indistinguishable affected some V segments, including TRBV6-2 and TRBV6-3. The likely origin of a cluster of highly shared sequence variants was a sequencing artifact. The records held CMV serostatus as the only immune exposure information.

PCR involved 60 Vbeta and 13 Jbeta primers. Profiling relied on immunoSEQ multiplex PCR, and the TCRdb table lists in-frame clones only, not all of them. The sample yields approximately 110,000 clones, roughly 15% seen once. This clone was counted only a few times. The antigen is undetermined. This clonotype originated in a woman younger than 35 in good health and CMV-seronegative. Sequenced input: PBMCs. The chain recombines TRBV4-1 with TRBJ1-2; possible D gene TRBD1, 6 bases. The CDR3 reads CASSQDRQAIGYTF. DNA of the CDR3: TGCGCCAGCAGCCAAGATCGACAGGCAATTGGCTACACCTTC.